The 18 T cell receptor beta chains below all came from one sample that was sequenced in a study of shared clonotypes between healthy human individuals. TCRdb's copy holds only in-frame clones and misses some; the assay was immunoSEQ multiplex PCR. The top ten clones hold about 0.38% of a sample with around 2.5 million clones, 80% to 95% of them seen once. Sequences were obtained from naive CD4+ T cells from PBMCs. Documented subset: CD45RA+ positively selected. These receptors all stem from a man aged 18 to 29 in good health. Some clones in this sample may be carry-over from other donors' samples.

On this clone: Other nucleotide sequences in the sample specify the same CDR3. The gene calls are TRBV7-9 and TRBJ2-3, with D perhaps TRBD1 (5 bases). The CDR3 spans 12 residues. V lost 5 bases to trimming and J lost 4 bases, with 7 bases between them. The germline V gene encodes CDR1 SEHNR and CDR2 FQNEAQ (reference sequence). CDR3 amino acids: CASSPGPDTQYF. CDR3 coding DNA: TGTGCCAGCAGCCCAGGGCCAGATACGCAGTATTTT. The full variable domain, in which reference TRBV7-9 and TRBJ2-3 provide the parts outside the CDR3, is DTGVSQNPRHKITKRGQNVTFRCDPISEHNRLYWYRQTLGQGPEFLTYFQNEAQLEKSRLLSDRFSAERPKGSFSTLEIQRTEQGDSAMYLCASSPGPDTQYFGPGTRLTVL.

The J gene is TRBJ2-1, the V gene TRBV28; TRBD2 agrees at 11 bases. With 3 bases clipped from V and 0 bases from J, the junction kept 19 bases outside the gene matches. Per the germline V gene, CDR1 is MDHEN and CDR2 is SYDVKM. The CDR3 sequence is 22 residues long. The CDR3 coding sequence is TGTGCCAGCAGTTTTGTAGGCAGCCCCGGACTAGCGGGTTTTAGCTCCTACAATGAGCAGTTCTTC. Its translation is CASSFVGSPGLAGFSSYNEQFF.

The rearrangement links TRBV6-5 to TRBJ1-1; perhaps TRBD1 as D (5 bases). This CDR3 is 13 amino acids long. The V and J ends lost 7 bases and 11 bases respectively, with 20 bases between them. Germline CDR1 MNHEY, CDR2 SVGAGI. The chain's CDR3 is CASTPDSRASAFF. The CDR3 DNA reads as TGTGCCAGCACCCCTGATTCCAGGGCTAGTGCTTTCTTT.

The CDR3 bases are TGCGCCAGCAGCTTGAACCAAATGAACACTGAAGCTTTCTTT. As protein: CASSLNQMNTEAFF. The chain combines TRBV5-1 with TRBJ1-1; D is ambiguous. In germline, CDR1 is SGHRS, CDR2 YFSETQ. Between the trimmed V and J ends, which lost 1 base and 0 bases, there was a span of 7 bases. This CDR3 is built from 14 residues.

This chain uses TRBV15 with TRBJ2-7, with D perhaps matching TRBD1 or TRBD2 (5 bases each). Germline CDR1 reads LNHNV; CDR2 reads YYDKDF (reference sequence). Trimming stripped 6 bases from V and 0 bases from J, with 18 bases between. CDR3 size: 16 residues. The CDR3 loop is CATSGGLGSSSYEQYF. CDR3 DNA sequence: TGTGCCACCAGTGGGGGTTTAGGCAGCAGCTCCTACGAGCAGTACTTC.

The chain uses TRBV4-1 and TRBJ2-5; D is undetermined. Per the germline V gene, CDR1 is MGHRA and CDR2 is YSYEKL. The CDR3 is 13 residues long. Trimming took 3 bases from V and 9 from J, leaving 14 bases between them. DNA of the CDR3: TGCGCCAGCAGCCAGGACCCGGTCAGCCCCCAGTACTTC. Encoded protein: CASSQDPVSPQYF.

As regards this clone: This sample includes further DNA sequences coding for the same CDR3. The CDR3, as DNA: TGCGCCAGCAGCTTGGAAGGGACAACGAACACCGGGGAGCTGTTTTTT. This translates into CASSLEGTTNTGELFF. The chain combines TRBV5-1 with TRBJ2-2; D perhaps matches TRBD1 (6 bases). CDR3 length equals 16 residues. The V gene lost 0 bases and the J gene lost 0 bases, with 9 bases spanning the gap. Germline V gives CDR1 SGHRS, CDR2 YFSETQ.

This chain connects TRBV6-6 to TRBJ1-2; the match to TRBD1 covers 9 bases. J lost 8 bases, V lost 7 bases, and 17 bases had no gene match. Germline values: CDR1 MNHNY, CDR2 SVGAGI (reference sequence). This CDR3 has 16 residues. CDR3 nucleotide sequence: TGTGCCAGCAACCTACTCATCGGGACAGGGCAGGGGGGCTACACCTTC. It is translated as CASNLLIGTGQGGYTF.

This rearrangement joins TRBV27 to TRBJ1-2; weak D call: TRBD1 (6 bases). Trimming stripped 3 bases from V and 0 bases from J, with 14 bases between. The germline CDR1 and CDR2 sequences are MNHEY and SMNVEV (reference sequence). The CDR3 has 16 amino acids. The CDR3 loop is CASSFFPQGANYGYTF. The CDR3 DNA reads TGTGCCAGCAGTTTCTTCCCACAGGGAGCTAACTATGGCTACACCTTC.

J is TRBJ2-2 and V is TRBV5-1; 10 bases line up with TRBD1. The CDR3 extends over 18 amino acids. Germline assignment: CDR1 SGHRS and CDR2 YFSETQ. V was clipped by 3 bases and J by 4 bases; unmatched bases: 12. CDR3 in amino acids: CASSSGTGEVRTTGELFF. Written as DNA, the CDR3 is TGCGCCAGCAGCTCCGGGACAGGGGAAGTTAGGACCACCGGGGAGCTGTTTTTT.

The V call is TRBV30, the J call TRBJ2-1; TRBD2 matches at 10 bases. V was clipped by 5 bases and J by 5 bases; unmatched bases: 9. Germline V gene data show CDR1 as GTSNPN and CDR2 as SVGIG (reference sequence). The CDR3 totals 15 residues. CDR3 region: CAWGEGTSANNEQFF. The CDR3 DNA reads TGTGCCTGGGGGGAAGGGACTAGCGCAAACAATGAGCAGTTCTTC.

Concerning this clone: Other DNA sequences of this sample code for an identical CDR3. The chain has TRBV28 and TRBJ1-2; D perhaps matches TRBD1 (5 bases). The CDR3 length is 13 residues. Trimming left V 2 bases short and J 2 bases short, with 6 bases between. Germline loops: CDR1 MDHEN, CDR2 SYDVKM. The CDR3 DNA reads as TGTGCCAGCAGTTTACGGGGGAACTATGGCTACACCTTC. As protein: CASSLRGNYGYTF.

J is TRBJ2-1 and V is TRBV25-1, with TRBD2 matching 10 bases. Germline CDR1 reads MGHDK; CDR2 reads SYGVNS. With V trimmed by 4 bases and J by 3 bases, 3 bases remained unmatched. CDR3 length equals 15 residues. CDR3 sequence: CASSGWTSGYNEQFF. The CDR3, as DNA: TGTGCCAGCAGTGGATGGACTAGCGGCTACAATGAGCAGTTCTTC.

This chain links TRBV28 with TRBJ2-5; D uncertain. The DNA end is a closer match to TRBJ2-7, so the J assignment may be wrong. The CDR3 totals 12 residues. Germline assignment: CDR1 MDHEN and CDR2 SYDVKM. The CDR3 here is CASSLRYYEQYF. The CDR3 DNA is TGTGCCAGCAGTTTGAGGTACTACGAGCAGTACTTC.

The genes are TRBV4-3 and TRBJ1-4; the match to TRBD1 covers 7 bases. Germline V CDR1 and CDR2: LGHNA, YSLEER. This CDR3 region has 15 residues. After removal of 3 bases from V and 3 bases from J, the junction contained 4 bases not matched to a gene. This CDR3 reads CASSQRQGPNEKLFF. CDR3 nucleotides: TGCGCCAGCAGCCAGAGACAGGGACCTAATGAAAAACTGTTTTTT.

As DNA, the CDR3 is TGTGCCAGCAGCGTAGAGGGCAGGGGGGACTATGGCTACACCTTC. Encoded protein: CASSVEGRGDYGYTF. The chain couples TRBV9 to TRBJ1-2, with 7 nucleotides matching TRBD1. There are 15 residues in the CDR3. Germline V lookup: CDR1 SGDLS, CDR2 YYNGEE. J lost 3 bases, V lost 0 bases, and 5 bases had no gene match.

The chain carries TRBV5-1 and TRBJ2-1, with 7 bases identical to TRBD1. Germline CDR1 is SGHRS and CDR2 is YFSETQ. This CDR3 region has 16 residues. J was trimmed by 2 bases and V by 1 base; bases with no gene match: 6. The CDR3 sequence: CASSLTTGSPYNEQFF. The DNA of the CDR3 is TGCGCCAGCAGCTTGACGACAGGGAGTCCCTACAATGAGCAGTTCTTC.

The rearrangement uses TRBV6-6 and TRBJ2-7; 7 bases fit TRBD1. This CDR3 spans 15 amino acids. Looked up from germline, CDR1 is MNHNY and CDR2 is SVGAGI (reference sequence). V shed 6 bases, J shed 1 base, and the junction held 9 bases outside the gene matches. This CDR3 reads CASSATKTGSYEQYF. CDR3 nucleotides: TGTGCCAGCAGCGCGACAAAGACAGGGTCCTACGAGCAGTACTTC.